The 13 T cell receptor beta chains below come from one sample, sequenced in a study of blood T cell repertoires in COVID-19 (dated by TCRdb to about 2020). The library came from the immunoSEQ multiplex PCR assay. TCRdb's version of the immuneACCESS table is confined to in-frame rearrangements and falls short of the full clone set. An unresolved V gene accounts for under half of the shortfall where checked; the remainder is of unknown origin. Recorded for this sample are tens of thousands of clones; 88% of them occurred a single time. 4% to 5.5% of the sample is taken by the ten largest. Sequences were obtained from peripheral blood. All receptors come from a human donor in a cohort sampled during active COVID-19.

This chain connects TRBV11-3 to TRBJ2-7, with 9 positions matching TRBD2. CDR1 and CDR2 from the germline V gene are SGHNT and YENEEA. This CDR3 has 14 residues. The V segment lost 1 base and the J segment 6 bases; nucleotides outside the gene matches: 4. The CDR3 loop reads CASSLGGRAAEQYF. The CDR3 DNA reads TGTGCCAGCAGCTTAGGCGGGAGGGCCGCCGAGCAGTACTTC.

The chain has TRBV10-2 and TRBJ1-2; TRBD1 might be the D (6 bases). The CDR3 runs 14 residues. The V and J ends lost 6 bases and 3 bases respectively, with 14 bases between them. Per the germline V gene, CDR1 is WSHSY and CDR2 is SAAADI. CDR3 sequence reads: CASRGQTQDYGYTF. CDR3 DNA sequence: TGCGCCAGCAGAGGACAGACCCAAGACTATGGCTACACCTTC.

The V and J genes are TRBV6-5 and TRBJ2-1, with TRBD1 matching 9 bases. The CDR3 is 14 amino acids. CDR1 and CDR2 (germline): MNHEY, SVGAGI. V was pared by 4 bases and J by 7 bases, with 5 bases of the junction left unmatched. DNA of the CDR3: TGTGCCAGCAGTTTCCTCGGGACAGGGAATGAGCAGTTCTTC. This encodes CASSFLGTGNEQFF.

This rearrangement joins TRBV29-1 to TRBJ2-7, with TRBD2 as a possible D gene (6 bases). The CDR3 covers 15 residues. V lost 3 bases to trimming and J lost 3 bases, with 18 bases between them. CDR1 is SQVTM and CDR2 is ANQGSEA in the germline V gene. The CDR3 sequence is CSVELGGSEYYEQYF. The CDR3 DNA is TGCAGCGTTGAGCTCGGAGGGAGCGAATACTACGAGCAGTACTTC.

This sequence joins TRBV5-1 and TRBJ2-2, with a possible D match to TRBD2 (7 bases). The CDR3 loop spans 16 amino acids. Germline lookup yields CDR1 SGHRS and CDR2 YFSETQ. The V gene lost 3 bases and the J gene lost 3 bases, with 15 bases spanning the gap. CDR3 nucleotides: TGCGCCAGCAGCTCCAAGGGGGGGGCGGACACCGGGGAGCTGTTTTTT. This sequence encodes CASSSKGGADTGELFF.

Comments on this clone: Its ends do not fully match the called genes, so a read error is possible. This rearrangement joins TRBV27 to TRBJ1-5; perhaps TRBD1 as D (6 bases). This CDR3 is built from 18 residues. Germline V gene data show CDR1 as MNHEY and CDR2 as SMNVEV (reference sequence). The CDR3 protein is CASSLSESTGVSNQPQHF. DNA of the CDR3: TGTGCCAGCAGCTTATCCGAATCGACAGGTGTTAGCAATCAGCCCCAGCATTTT.

The CDR3 DNA sequence: TGCGCCAGCAGCTTGGACACCCAGGGCTACACCTTC. Translation: CASSLDTQGYTF. This chain connects TRBV5-1 to TRBJ1-2; unclear D gene. The CDR3 sequence is 12 residues long. Trimming left V 0 bases short and J 8 bases short, with 8 bases between. CDR1 is SGHRS and CDR2 is YFSETQ in the germline V gene.

CDR3 amino acids: CASNRVEGEKLFF. DNA for the CDR3: TGTGCCAGCAACAGGGTAGAAGGTGAAAAACTGTTTTTT. The gene calls are TRBV6-5 and TRBJ1-4; TRBD1 might be the D (6 bases). Germline V gene sequence: CDR1 MNHEY, CDR2 SVGAGI. The CDR3 is made up of 13 amino acids. V lost 7 bases, J lost 7 bases, and 13 bases lay in between.

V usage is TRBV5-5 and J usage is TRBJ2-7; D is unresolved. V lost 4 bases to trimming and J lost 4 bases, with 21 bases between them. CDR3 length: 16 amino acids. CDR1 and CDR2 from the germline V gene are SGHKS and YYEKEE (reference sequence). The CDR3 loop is CASSPAGGVRLYEQYF. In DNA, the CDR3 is TGTGCCAGCAGCCCTGCCGGCGGTGTTCGATTGTACGAGCAGTACTTC.

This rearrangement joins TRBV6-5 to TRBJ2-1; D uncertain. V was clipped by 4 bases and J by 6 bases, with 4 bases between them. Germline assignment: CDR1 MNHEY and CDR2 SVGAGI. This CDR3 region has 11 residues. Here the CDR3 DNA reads TGTGCCAGCAGTTCCAGCAATGAGCAGTTCTTC. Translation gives CASSSSNEQFF.

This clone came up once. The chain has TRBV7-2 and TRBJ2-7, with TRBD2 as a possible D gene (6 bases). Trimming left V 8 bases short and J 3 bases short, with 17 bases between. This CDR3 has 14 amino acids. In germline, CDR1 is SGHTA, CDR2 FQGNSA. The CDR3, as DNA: TGTGCCAGCTCCGGGACTGCATCATTCTACGAGCAGTACTTC. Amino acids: CASSGTASFYEQYF.

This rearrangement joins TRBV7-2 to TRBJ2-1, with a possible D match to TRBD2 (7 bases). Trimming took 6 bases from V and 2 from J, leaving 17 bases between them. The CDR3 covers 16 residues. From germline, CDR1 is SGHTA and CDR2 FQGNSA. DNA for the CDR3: TGTGCCAGCAGAACAATCGGGGGGCGCCCCTACAATGAGCAGTTCTTC. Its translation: CASRTIGGRPYNEQFF. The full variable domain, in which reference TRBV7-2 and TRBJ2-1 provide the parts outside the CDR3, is GAGVSQSPSNKVTEKGKDVELRCDPISGHTALYWYRQSLGQGLEFLIYFQGNSAPDKSGLPSDRFSAERTGGSVSTLTIQRTQQEDSAVYLCASRTIGGRPYNEQFFGPGTRLTVL.

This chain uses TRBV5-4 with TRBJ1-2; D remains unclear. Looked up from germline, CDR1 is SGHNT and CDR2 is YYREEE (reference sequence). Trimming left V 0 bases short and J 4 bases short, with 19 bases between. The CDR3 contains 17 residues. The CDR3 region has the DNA TGTGCCAGCAGCTTGGGCGGGAGGGTGGAGCTGAGCTATGGCTACACCTTC. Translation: CASSLGGRVELSYGYTF.